One sample yielded the 12 T cell receptor beta chains listed below, sequenced in a study of blood T cells in healthy people across ages. A second roughly 7 to 11 cycle PCR used barcoded and J-beta primers. In TCRdb, the 5' RACE reads were re-called with MiXCR into one record per CDR3 protein. The top ten hold around 3% of the sample, which has around 780,000 distinct CDR3 sequences, roughly 24% seen once. The same sample was also used in a study of T cells of mothers and their children.

Specimen: blood. These receptors all come from a boy aged 5-17 years in good health.

The sample holds a few counts of this clonotype. This chain links TRBV18 with TRBJ2-1, with D perhaps matching TRBD1 (6 bases). The CDR3 loop spans 13 amino acids. The V gene's germline CDR1 is KGHSH and CDR2 LQKENI. V was pared by 0 bases and J by 8 bases, with 8 bases between. The CDR3 reads CASSPPPGDEQFF. The CDR3 bases are TGTGCCAGCTCACCACCCCCAGGGGATGAGCAGTTCTTC.

This clonotype occurred a few times. The chain links TRBV5-6 to TRBJ2-1, with D unclear. Germline CDR1 and CDR2: SGHDT and YYEEEE. This CDR3 has 13 residues. V was trimmed by 2 bases and J by 4 bases, leaving 7 bases between them. CDR3 DNA: TGTGCCAGCAGCTTTGAGCCTTACAATGAGCAGTTCTTC. Translated, it gives CASSFEPYNEQFF.

This clonotype was detected a few times. The genes are TRBV5-6 and TRBJ1-4; TRBD1 matches at 9 bases. J was trimmed by 0 bases and V by 5 bases; bases with no gene match: 5. Germline CDR1 is SGHDT and CDR2 is YYEEEE. This CDR3 is 16 amino acids long. The CDR3 bases are TGTGCCAGCAGGCGGGACAGGGTGGCAACTAATGAAAAACTGTTTTTT. It encodes CASRRDRVATNEKLFF.

The V and J genes are TRBV7-9 and TRBJ2-1; D may correspond to TRBD1 or TRBD2 (5 bases each). CDR1 is SEHNR and CDR2 is FQNEAQ in the germline V gene (reference sequence). Trimming cost V 8 bases and J 4 bases, with 15 bases left between them. This CDR3 region has 14 residues. Here the CDR3 reads CASFPRGTYNEQFF. DNA for the CDR3: TGTGCCAGCTTCCCTCGGGGCACTTACAATGAGCAGTTCTTC.

This clonotype was picked up a small number of times. The chain recombines TRBV12-3 or TRBV12-4 with TRBJ2-4; 8 nucleotides line up with TRBD1. V shed 8 bases and J 5 bases; nucleotides not matched to a gene: 5. CDR3 size: 13 residues. The CDR3 coding sequence is TGTGCCAGCTACTCGACAGGGGAAAACATTCAGTACTTC. It encodes CASYSTGENIQYF.

This clonotype was detected a few times. Its ends do not fully match the called genes, so a read error is possible. J is TRBJ1-4 and V is TRBV9; D not resolved. Germline lookup yields CDR1 SGDLS and CDR2 YYNGEE. CDR3 size: 16 residues. The CDR3: CASSGPEAAHNGKLFF. The CDR3 nucleotides are TGTGCCAGCAGCGGCCCGGAGGCCGCTCATAATGGAAAACTGTTTTTT.

The chain is built from TRBV11-2 and TRBJ2-3; D is perhaps TRBD2 (6 bases). The CDR3 contains 15 residues. Trimming pared 2 bases from V and 1 base from J, leaving 10 bases between. CDR1 is SGHAT and CDR2 is FQNNGV in the germline V gene. Written as DNA, the CDR3 is TGTGCCAGCAGCTTATGGGGCGGGGGCACAGATACGCAGTATTTT. Residues: CASSLWGGGTDTQYF. The variable domain in full, with the rest retrieved from reference TRBV11-2 and TRBJ2-3, is EAGVAQSPRYKIIEKRQSVAFWCNPISGHATLYWYQQILGQGPKLLIQFQNNGVVDDSQLPKDRFSAERLKGVDSTLKIQPAKLEDSAVYLCASSLWGGGTDTQYFGPGTRLTVL.

This clonotype has just a few counts. A read error may produce the germline difference seen at one junction end. The V gene is TRBV9, the J gene TRBJ1-2; D ambiguous. The CDR3 extends over 13 amino acids. CDR1 is SGDLS, CDR2 YYNGEE, per germline. The DNA for the CDR3 is TGTGCCAGCAGCGTTGGTGGTAACTATGACTACACCTTC. Encoded protein: CASSVGGNYDYTF.

This clonotype was counted between two and nine times. The rearrangement links TRBV4-2 to TRBJ1-1; D gene uncertain. This CDR3 is built from 14 residues. The V end lost 0 bases, the J end lost 11 bases, and 16 bases lay between the germline ends. Germline assignment: CDR1 LGHNA and CDR2 YNFKEQ. CDR3 protein: CASSQDSPTLPAFF. CDR3 coding DNA: TGTGCCAGCAGCCAAGATTCCCCGACATTACCTGCTTTCTTT.

This clonotype was found a few times. The chain recombines TRBV5-5 with TRBJ2-7, with D perhaps TRBD2 (7 bases). Germline CDR1 is SGHKS and CDR2 is YYEKEE (reference sequence). The ends were cut back, 1 base at V and 2 bases at J, with 13 bases in the middle. The CDR3 length is 15 residues. CDR3 DNA: TGTGCCAGCAGCTTGTCCGGGGGGCCAGCCTACGAGCAGTACTTC. Its translation is CASSLSGGPAYEQYF.

The CDR3 reads CASTPRLAGQETQYF. CDR3 DNA sequence: TGTGCCAGCACGCCAAGACTAGCGGGGCAAGAGACCCAGTACTTC. The V and J genes are TRBV6-6 and TRBJ2-5, with 11 nucleotides matching TRBD2. Germline V gene lookup returns CDR1 MNHNY and CDR2 SVGAGI (reference sequence). V was pared by 7 bases and J by 2 bases, with 6 bases of the junction left unmatched. The CDR3 is 15 amino acids.

The sample holds a few counts of this clonotype. The chain uses TRBV27 and TRBJ1-1, with no clear D. Germline assignment: CDR1 MNHEY and CDR2 SMNVEV (reference sequence). CDR3 size: 14 residues. Trimming took off 4 bases at V and 5 bases at J, with 14 bases between the two ends. In nucleotides, the CDR3 is TGTGCCAGCAGTTGGGGAGAGGGAGAGACTGAAGCTTTCTTT. It yields the protein CASSWGEGETEAFF.